Listed below are T cell receptor beta chains from one sample, sequenced in a study of T cells in Graves' hyperthyroidism and ophthalmopathy. TCRdb fed the multiplex PCR reads into MiXCR, producing one record per CDR3 protein. The table lists some 350,000 distinct CDR3 sequences, 12% to 15% of them singletons. Source material: blood. The receptor set was obtained from a woman in her fifties or sixties with Graves' ophthalmopathy. CDR3s include the opening cysteine and the closing phenylalanine or tryptophan. D genes are given only for firm matches. Size is omitted from some rows. Given values are once, few, many or a class for expanded clones.

V gene: TRBV24-1; clone size: many; J gene: TRBJ2-5; D gene: -; CDR3 protein: CATSDLWQGDSETQYF; CDR3 DNA: TGTGCCACCAGTGATTTATGGCAGGGTGACTCGGAGACCCAGTACTTC
V gene: TRBV5-1; clone size: many; J gene: TRBJ2-1; D gene: -; CDR3 protein: CASSLRRASYNEQFF; CDR3 DNA: TGCGCCAGCAGCTTGCGTCGGGCGTCCTACAATGAGCAGTTCTTC
V gene: TRBV30; clone size: many; J gene: TRBJ1-5; D gene: -; CDR3 protein: CAWSATSGNQPQHF; CDR3 DNA: TGTGCCTGGAGTGCCACCTCAGGGAATCAGCCCCAGCATTTT
V gene: TRBV24-1; clone size: many; J gene: TRBJ1-1; D gene: TRBD1; CDR3 protein: CATSEPDRDTEAFF; CDR3 DNA: TGTGCCACCAGTGAGCCAGACAGGGACACTGAAGCTTTCTTT
V gene: TRBV19; clone size: few; J gene: TRBJ2-7; D gene: -; CDR3 protein: CASSVPGATYEQYF; CDR3 DNA: TGTGCCAGTAGTGTGCCAGGGGCGACCTACGAGCAGTACTTC
V gene: TRBV5-1; clone size: many; J gene: TRBJ2-3; D gene: -; CDR3 protein: CASSTSGGPTPTDTQYF; CDR3 DNA: TGCGCCAGCAGCACCTCGGGCGGCCCTACCCCCACAGATACGCAGTATTTT
V gene: TRBV30; clone size: few; J gene: TRBJ1-1; D gene: -; CDR3 protein: CAWRGLNTEAFF; CDR3 DNA: TGTGCCTGGCGGGGACTAAACACTGAAGCTTTCTTT
V gene: TRBV3-1; clone size: many; J gene: TRBJ2-5; D gene: -; CDR3 protein: CASSQDAPRTPAQYF; CDR3 DNA: TGTGCCAGCAGCCAAGATGCCCCTCGGACACCGGCCCAGTACTTC
V gene: TRBV2; clone size: -; J gene: TRBJ1-4; D gene: -; CDR3 protein: CASIVGRQNEKLFF; CDR3 DNA: TGTGCCAGCATAGTAGGGCGGCAGAATGAAAAACTGTTTTTT
V gene: TRBV6-5; clone size: few; J gene: TRBJ2-1; D gene: -; CDR3 protein: CASSCADSVEQFF; CDR3 DNA: TGTGCCAGCAGTTGCGCGGACAGTGTGGAGCAGTTCTTC
V gene: TRBV20-1; clone size: -; J gene: TRBJ2-7; D gene: TRBD2; CDR3 protein: CSASEVAGEYEQYF; CDR3 DNA: TGCAGTGCTAGTGAGGTAGCGGGAGAGTACGAGCAGTACTTC
V gene: TRBV19; clone size: -; J gene: TRBJ1-4; D gene: TRBD1; CDR3 protein: CASSTTGTDNEKLFF; CDR3 DNA: TGTGCCAGTAGTACGACCGGGACAGATAATGAAAAACTGTTTTTT
V gene: TRBV28; clone size: many; J gene: TRBJ2-7; D gene: TRBD2; CDR3 protein: CALGASGSYEQYF; CDR3 DNA: TGTGCCCTCGGGGCTAGCGGGAGCTACGAGCAGTACTTC
V gene: TRBV6-1; clone size: many; J gene: TRBJ1-2; D gene: -; CDR3 protein: CASSERPGGYTF; CDR3 DNA: TGTGCCAGCAGTGAACGACCCGGAGGCTACACCTTC
V gene: TRBV7-3; clone size: -; J gene: TRBJ2-1; D gene: -; CDR3 protein: CASSSSSLTGLSYNEQFF; CDR3 DNA: TGTGCCAGCAGCTCCTCATCCCTTACGGGCCTCTCCTACAATGAGCAGTTCTTC
V gene: TRBV28; clone size: many; J gene: TRBJ2-7; D gene: TRBD1; CDR3 protein: CASSLWTGGGEQYF; CDR3 DNA: TGTGCCAGCAGTTTATGGACAGGGGGGGGCGAGCAGTACTTC
V gene: TRBV11-2; clone size: -; J gene: TRBJ2-1; D gene: TRBD2; CDR3 protein: CASSPWTSGDLLIYYNEQFF; CDR3 DNA: TGTGCCAGCAGCCCCTGGACTAGCGGGGATCTTCTTATTTACTACAATGAGCAGTTCTTC
V gene: TRBV28; clone size: -; J gene: TRBJ2-6; D gene: TRBD2; CDR3 protein: CASSLLAGKSSGANVLTF; CDR3 DNA: TGTGCCAGCAGTTTATTAGCGGGCAAAAGCTCTGGGGCCAACGTCCTGACTTTC
V gene: TRBV4-1; clone size: -; J gene: TRBJ2-1; D gene: TRBD2; CDR3 protein: CASSPRLASDNEQFF; CDR3 DNA: TGCGCCAGCAGCCCCCGACTAGCCTCTGACAATGAGCAGTTCTTC
V gene: TRBV5-4; clone size: -; J gene: TRBJ1-6; D gene: -; CDR3 protein: CASSARSGDSPLHF; CDR3 DNA: TGTGCCAGCAGCGCCCGGTCAGGGGATTCACCCCTCCACTTT
V gene: TRBV6-1; clone size: few; J gene: TRBJ2-1; D gene: TRBD1; CDR3 protein: CASMRTGMDEQFF; CDR3 DNA: TGTGCCAGCATGCGGACAGGGATGGATGAGCAGTTCTTC
V gene: TRBV5-5; clone size: few; J gene: TRBJ2-2; D gene: TRBD1; CDR3 protein: CASSLGGQGSTGELFF; CDR3 DNA: TGTGCCAGCAGCTTGGGCGGACAGGGCTCTACCGGGGAGCTGTTTTTT
V gene: TRBV27; clone size: few; J gene: TRBJ2-7; D gene: -; CDR3 protein: CASSPLEDSYEQYF; CDR3 DNA: TGTGCCAGCAGTCCTCTCGAGGACTCCTACGAGCAGTACTTC
V gene: TRBV20-1; clone size: few; J gene: TRBJ1-5; D gene: -; CDR3 protein: CSAQLGWGGNQPQHF; CDR3 DNA: TGCAGTGCCCAGCTGGGCTGGGGGGGCAATCAGCCCCAGCATTTT
V gene: TRBV10-3; clone size: many; J gene: TRBJ2-5; D gene: -; CDR3 protein: CAISGTNQETQYF; CDR3 DNA: TGTGCCATCTCTGGGACGAATCAAGAGACCCAGTACTTC
V gene: TRBV28; clone size: few; J gene: TRBJ2-7; D gene: -; CDR3 protein: CASSLDSAKIYEQYF; CDR3 DNA: TGTGCCAGCAGTTTAGACAGCGCAAAGATCTACGAGCAGTACTTC
V gene: TRBV20-1; clone size: few; J gene: TRBJ1-4; D gene: TRBD1; CDR3 protein: CSAPDRVNEKLFF; CDR3 DNA: TGCAGTGCTCCGGACAGGGTTAATGAAAAACTGTTTTTT
V gene: TRBV6-1; clone size: few; J gene: TRBJ2-5; D gene: TRBD1; CDR3 protein: CASSLRGRETQYF; CDR3 DNA: TGTGCCAGCAGTCTCAGGGGGCGGGAGACCCAGTACTTC
V gene: TRBV28; clone size: many; J gene: TRBJ2-3; D gene: -; CDR3 protein: CASSRPTDYPKSTDTQYF; CDR3 DNA: TGTGCCAGCAGTCGCCCTACGGACTACCCCAAAAGCACAGATACGCAGTATTTT
V gene: TRBV28; clone size: -; J gene: TRBJ2-7; D gene: TRBD1; CDR3 protein: CASSPSSGGYRYEQYF; CDR3 DNA: TGTGCCAGCAGTCCCTCCTCAGGGGGCTATCGCTACGAGCAGTACTTC
V gene: TRBV29-1; clone size: few; J gene: TRBJ2-7; D gene: TRBD2; CDR3 protein: CSVARDYPSEQYF; CDR3 DNA: TGCAGCGTGGCTAGGGACTATCCGTCCGAGCAGTACTTC
V gene: TRBV30; clone size: many; J gene: TRBJ1-1; D gene: -; CDR3 protein: CAWSKGPPAGEAFF; CDR3 DNA: TGTGCCTGGAGTAAGGGACCCCCGGCCGGTGAAGCTTTCTTT
V gene: TRBV7-9; clone size: few; J gene: TRBJ2-1; D gene: TRBD2; CDR3 protein: CASSLGGTSGKGEQFF; CDR3 DNA: TGTGCCAGCAGCTTAGGGGGGACTAGCGGGAAGGGTGAGCAGTTCTTC
V gene: TRBV9; clone size: few; J gene: TRBJ2-7; D gene: TRBD2; CDR3 protein: CASSVSLAETSEQYF; CDR3 DNA: TGTGCCAGCAGCGTATCACTAGCGGAGACCTCGGAGCAGTACTTC
V gene: TRBV5-1; clone size: many; J gene: TRBJ2-2; D gene: TRBD2; CDR3 protein: CASSKLAEMNTGELFF; CDR3 DNA: TGCGCCAGCAGCAAACTAGCGGAAATGAACACCGGGGAGCTGTTTTTT
V gene: TRBV7-2; clone size: few; J gene: TRBJ2-3; D gene: TRBD1; CDR3 protein: CASSLARTGHTDTQYF; CDR3 DNA: TGTGCCAGCAGCTTAGCTAGGACAGGACACACAGATACGCAGTATTTT
V gene: TRBV20-1; clone size: -; J gene: TRBJ2-1; D gene: TRBD2; CDR3 protein: CSALAGGSDEQFF; CDR3 DNA: TGCAGTGCTTTAGCGGGAGGTTCCGATGAGCAGTTCTTC
V gene: TRBV29-1; clone size: many; J gene: TRBJ1-1; D gene: -; CDR3 protein: CSVGPGRENTEAFF; CDR3 DNA: TGCAGCGTTGGCCCTGGCAGAGAAAACACTGAAGCTTTCTTT
V gene: TRBV11-2; clone size: many; J gene: TRBJ2-3; D gene: -; CDR3 protein: CASRQTSTDTQYF; CDR3 DNA: TGTGCCAGCAGACAGACTAGCACAGATACGCAGTATTTT
V gene: TRBV5-1; clone size: few; J gene: TRBJ2-1; D gene: TRBD2; CDR3 protein: CASSLSGGTYNEQFF; CDR3 DNA: TGCGCCAGCAGCTTGAGCGGGGGGACCTACAATGAGCAGTTCTTC
V gene: TRBV5-1; clone size: many; J gene: TRBJ2-7; D gene: -; CDR3 protein: CASSLGPDSSYEQYF; CDR3 DNA: TGCGCCAGCAGCTTGGGTCCGGATTCCTCCTACGAGCAGTACTTC
V gene: TRBV28; clone size: many; J gene: TRBJ2-7; D gene: -; CDR3 protein: CASNFRRGPYEQYF; CDR3 DNA: TGTGCCAGCAATTTTAGGAGAGGCCCCTACGAGCAGTACTTC
V gene: TRBV19; clone size: -; J gene: TRBJ2-1; D gene: -; CDR3 protein: CASSIKDRRSADEQFF; CDR3 DNA: TGTGCCAGTAGTATAAAGGATAGGAGGTCGGCTGACGAGCAGTTCTTC
V gene: TRBV28; clone size: few; J gene: TRBJ1-2; D gene: -; CDR3 protein: CASRGRNNYGYTF; CDR3 DNA: TGTGCCAGCAGAGGACGGAATAACTATGGCTACACCTTC
V gene: TRBV7-2; clone size: many; J gene: TRBJ2-1; D gene: -; CDR3 protein: CASRLGDEQFF; CDR3 DNA: TGTGCCAGCAGGCTCGGCGATGAGCAGTTCTTC
V gene: TRBV5-1; clone size: once; J gene: TRBJ2-3; D gene: TRBD1; CDR3 protein: CASSFTGGHSTDTQYF; CDR3 DNA: TGCGCCAGCAGCTTTACAGGGGGACACAGCACAGATACGCAGTATTTT
V gene: TRBV7-3; clone size: many; J gene: TRBJ2-2; D gene: -; CDR3 protein: CASSLSGSNTGELFF; CDR3 DNA: TGTGCCAGCAGCTTAAGCGGATCGAACACCGGGGAGCTGTTTTTT
V gene: TRBV28; clone size: many; J gene: TRBJ2-4; D gene: -; CDR3 protein: CASSSQGRQNIQYF; CDR3 DNA: TGTGCCAGCAGTTCCCAGGGACGTCAAAACATTCAGTACTTC
V gene: TRBV5-1; clone size: -; J gene: TRBJ1-3; D gene: -; CDR3 protein: CASSDDPGNTIYF; CDR3 DNA: TGCGCCAGCAGCGACGACCCGGGAAACACCATATATTTT
V gene: TRBV28; clone size: -; J gene: TRBJ2-1; D gene: TRBD1; CDR3 protein: CASRTGTDIRSEQFF; CDR3 DNA: TGTGCCAGCAGGACAGGGACAGACATTAGGTCTGAGCAGTTCTTC
V gene: TRBV28; clone size: -; J gene: TRBJ2-7; D gene: -; CDR3 protein: CASQFWELTGEQYF; CDR3 DNA: TGTGCCAGCCAATTTTGGGAGCTAACTGGTGAGCAGTACTTC